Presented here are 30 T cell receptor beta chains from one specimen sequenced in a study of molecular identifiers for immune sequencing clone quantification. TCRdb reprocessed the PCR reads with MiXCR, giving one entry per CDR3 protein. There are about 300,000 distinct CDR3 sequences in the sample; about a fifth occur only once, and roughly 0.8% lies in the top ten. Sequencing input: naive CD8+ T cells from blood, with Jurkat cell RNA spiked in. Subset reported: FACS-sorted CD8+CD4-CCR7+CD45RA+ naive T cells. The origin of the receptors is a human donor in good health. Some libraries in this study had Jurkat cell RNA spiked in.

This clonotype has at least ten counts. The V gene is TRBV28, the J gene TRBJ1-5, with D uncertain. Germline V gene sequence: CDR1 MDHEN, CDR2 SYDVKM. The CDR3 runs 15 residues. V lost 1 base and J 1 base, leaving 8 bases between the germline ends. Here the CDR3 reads CASSLYSQSNQPQHF. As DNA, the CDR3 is TGTGCCAGCAGTTTATACAGTCAGAGCAATCAGCCCCAGCATTTT.

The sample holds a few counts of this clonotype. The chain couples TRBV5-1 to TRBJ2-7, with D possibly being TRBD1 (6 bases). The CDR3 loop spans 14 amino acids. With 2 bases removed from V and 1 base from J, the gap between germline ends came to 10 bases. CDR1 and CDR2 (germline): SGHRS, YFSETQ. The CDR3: CASSFAGVSYEQYF. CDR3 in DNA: TGCGCCAGCAGCTTCGCAGGGGTGTCCTACGAGCAGTACTTC.

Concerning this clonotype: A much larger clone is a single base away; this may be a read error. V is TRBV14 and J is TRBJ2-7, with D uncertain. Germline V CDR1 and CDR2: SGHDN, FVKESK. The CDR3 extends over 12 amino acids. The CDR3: CASSQEADERYF. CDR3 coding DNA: TGTGCCAGCAGCCAAGAGGCAGATGAGCGGTACTTC.

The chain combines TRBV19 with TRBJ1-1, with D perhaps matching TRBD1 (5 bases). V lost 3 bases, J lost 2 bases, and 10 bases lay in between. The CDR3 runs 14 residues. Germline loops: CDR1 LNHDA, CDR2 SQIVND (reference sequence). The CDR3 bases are TGTGCCAGTAGTATTGGGGGGTTAAACACTGAAGCTTTCTTT. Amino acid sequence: CASSIGGLNTEAFF.

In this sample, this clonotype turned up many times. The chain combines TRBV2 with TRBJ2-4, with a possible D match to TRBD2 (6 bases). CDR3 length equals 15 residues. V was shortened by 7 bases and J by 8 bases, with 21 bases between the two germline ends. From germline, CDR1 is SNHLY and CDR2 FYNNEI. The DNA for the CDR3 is TGTGCCAGCAACGGAGGGGAGATAGGGGAGGACATTCAGTACTTC. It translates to CASNGGEIGEDIQYF.

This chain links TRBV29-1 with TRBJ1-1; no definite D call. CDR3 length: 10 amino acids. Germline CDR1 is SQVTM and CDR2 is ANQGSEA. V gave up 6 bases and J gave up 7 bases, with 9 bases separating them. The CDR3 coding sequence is TGCAGCGTGGCGGAAGTTGAAGCTTTCTTT. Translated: CSVAEVEAFF.

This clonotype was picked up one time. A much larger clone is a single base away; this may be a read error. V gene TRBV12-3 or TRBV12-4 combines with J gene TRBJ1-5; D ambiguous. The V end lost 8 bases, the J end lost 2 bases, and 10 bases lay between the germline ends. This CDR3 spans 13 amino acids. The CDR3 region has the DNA TGTGCCAGCGCCTGGGAAGGCAATCAGCCCCAGCATTTT. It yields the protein CASAWEGNQPQHF.

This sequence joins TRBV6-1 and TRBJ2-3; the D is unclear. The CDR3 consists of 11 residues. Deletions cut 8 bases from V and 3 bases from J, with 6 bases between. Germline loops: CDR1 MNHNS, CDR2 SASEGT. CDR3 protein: CASGSTDTQYF. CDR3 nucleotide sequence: TGTGCCAGCGGTTCTACAGATACGCAGTATTTT.

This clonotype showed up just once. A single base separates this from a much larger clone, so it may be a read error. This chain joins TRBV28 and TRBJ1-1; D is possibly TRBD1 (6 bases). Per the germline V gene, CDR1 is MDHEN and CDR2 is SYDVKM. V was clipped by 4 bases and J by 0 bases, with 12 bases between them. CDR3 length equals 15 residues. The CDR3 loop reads CASSWGHFMNTEAFF. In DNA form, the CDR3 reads TGTGCCAGCAGTTGGGGACACTTCATGAACACTGAAGCTTTCTTT.

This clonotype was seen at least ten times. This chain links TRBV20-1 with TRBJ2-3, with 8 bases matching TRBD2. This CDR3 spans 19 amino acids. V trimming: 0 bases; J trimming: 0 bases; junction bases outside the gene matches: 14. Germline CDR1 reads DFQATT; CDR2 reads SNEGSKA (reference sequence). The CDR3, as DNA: TGCAGTGCTAGAGATCCTGACGGGGGGGCCTTGGTTAGCACAGATACGCAGTATTTT. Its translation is CSARDPDGGALVSTDTQYF.

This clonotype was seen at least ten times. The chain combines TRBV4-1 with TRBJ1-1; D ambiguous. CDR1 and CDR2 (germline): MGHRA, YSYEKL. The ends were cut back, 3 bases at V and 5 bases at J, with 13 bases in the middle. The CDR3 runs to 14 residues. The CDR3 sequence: CASSHRDLGTEAFF. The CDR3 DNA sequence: TGCGCCAGCAGCCACCGAGACTTGGGTACTGAAGCTTTCTTT.

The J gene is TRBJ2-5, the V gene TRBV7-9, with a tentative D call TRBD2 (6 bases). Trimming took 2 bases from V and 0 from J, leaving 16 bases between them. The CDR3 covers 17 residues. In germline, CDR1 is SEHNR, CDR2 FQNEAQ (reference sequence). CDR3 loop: CASSLLGGMGHQETQYF. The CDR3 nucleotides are TGTGCCAGCAGCTTACTGGGGGGAATGGGGCACCAAGAGACCCAGTACTTC.

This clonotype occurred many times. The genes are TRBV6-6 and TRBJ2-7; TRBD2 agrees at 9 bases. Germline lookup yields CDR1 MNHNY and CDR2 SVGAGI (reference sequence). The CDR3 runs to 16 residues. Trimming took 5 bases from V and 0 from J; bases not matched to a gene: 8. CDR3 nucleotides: TGTGCCAGCAGTCCTTTTCTAGCGGGGAGCTCCTACGAGCAGTACTTC. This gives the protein CASSPFLAGSSYEQYF.

Written as DNA, the CDR3 is TGCAGTGCTGCGGGATACATGGACGGGAAAGAGACCCAGTACTTC. This translates into CSAAGYMDGKETQYF. The chain uses TRBV20-1 and TRBJ2-5; possibly TRBD2 for D (6 bases). This CDR3 comprises 15 residues. Germline CDR1 is DFQATT and CDR2 is SNEGSKA (reference sequence). V gave up 5 bases and J gave up 3 bases, with 19 bases separating them.

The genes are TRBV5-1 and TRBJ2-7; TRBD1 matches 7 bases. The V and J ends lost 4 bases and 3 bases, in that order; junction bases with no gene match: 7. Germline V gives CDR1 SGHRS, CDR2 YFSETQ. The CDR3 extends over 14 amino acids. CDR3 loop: CASSMDRMGYEQYF. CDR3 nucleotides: TGCGCCAGCAGCATGGACAGGATGGGCTACGAGCAGTACTTC.

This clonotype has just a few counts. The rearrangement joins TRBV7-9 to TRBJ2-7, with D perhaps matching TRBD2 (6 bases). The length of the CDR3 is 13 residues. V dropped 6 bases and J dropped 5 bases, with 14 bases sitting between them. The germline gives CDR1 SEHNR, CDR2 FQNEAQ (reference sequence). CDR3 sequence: CASRGGARNEQYF. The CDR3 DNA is TGTGCCAGCAGGGGCGGGGCAAGAAACGAGCAGTACTTC.

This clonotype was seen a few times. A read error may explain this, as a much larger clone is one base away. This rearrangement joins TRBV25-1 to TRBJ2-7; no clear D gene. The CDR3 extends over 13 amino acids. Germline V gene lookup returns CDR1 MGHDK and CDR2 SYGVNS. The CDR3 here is CACSYHSYDGQYF. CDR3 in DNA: TGTGCCTGCAGTTACCATTCCTACGACGGGCAGTACTTC.

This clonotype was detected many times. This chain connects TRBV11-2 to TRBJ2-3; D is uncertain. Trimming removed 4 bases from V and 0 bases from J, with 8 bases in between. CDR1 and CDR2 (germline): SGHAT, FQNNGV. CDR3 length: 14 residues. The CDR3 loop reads CASSWSSSTDTQYF. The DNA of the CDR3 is TGTGCCAGCAGCTGGAGCTCAAGCACAGATACGCAGTATTTT. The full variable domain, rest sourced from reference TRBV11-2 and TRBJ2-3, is EAGVAQSPRYKIIEKRQSVAFWCNPISGHATLYWYQQILGQGPKLLIQFQNNGVVDDSQLPKDRFSAERLKGVDSTLKIQPAKLEDSAVYLCASSWSSSTDTQYFGPGTRLTVL.

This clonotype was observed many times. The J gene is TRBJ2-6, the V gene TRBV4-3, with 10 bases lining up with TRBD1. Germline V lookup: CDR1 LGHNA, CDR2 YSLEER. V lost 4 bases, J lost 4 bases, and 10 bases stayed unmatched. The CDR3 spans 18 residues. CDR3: CASSRPPGQGYGANVLTF. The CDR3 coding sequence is TGCGCCAGCAGCCGACCCCCGGGACAGGGGTACGGGGCCAACGTCCTGACTTTC.

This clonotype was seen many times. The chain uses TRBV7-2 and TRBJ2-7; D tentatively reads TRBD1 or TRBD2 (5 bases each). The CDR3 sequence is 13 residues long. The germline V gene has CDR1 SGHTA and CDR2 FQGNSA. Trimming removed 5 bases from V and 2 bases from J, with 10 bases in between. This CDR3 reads CASSPPGPYEQYF. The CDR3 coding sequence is TGTGCCAGCAGCCCGCCGGGGCCCTACGAGCAGTACTTC.

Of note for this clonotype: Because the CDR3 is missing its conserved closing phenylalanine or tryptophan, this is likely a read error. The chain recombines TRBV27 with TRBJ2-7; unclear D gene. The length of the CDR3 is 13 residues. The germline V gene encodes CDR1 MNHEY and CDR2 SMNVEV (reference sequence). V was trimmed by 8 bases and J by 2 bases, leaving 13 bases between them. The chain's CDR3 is CASGRTETYEQYL. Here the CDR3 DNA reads TGTGCCAGCGGACGGACCGAGACCTACGAGCAGTACCTC.

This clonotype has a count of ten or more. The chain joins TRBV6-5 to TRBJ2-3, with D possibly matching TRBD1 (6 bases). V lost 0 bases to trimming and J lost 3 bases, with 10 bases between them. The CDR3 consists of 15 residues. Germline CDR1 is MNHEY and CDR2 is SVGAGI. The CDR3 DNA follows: TGTGCCAGCAGTTACTCGACCCAGGGGACAGATACGCAGTATTTT. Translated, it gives CASSYSTQGTDTQYF.

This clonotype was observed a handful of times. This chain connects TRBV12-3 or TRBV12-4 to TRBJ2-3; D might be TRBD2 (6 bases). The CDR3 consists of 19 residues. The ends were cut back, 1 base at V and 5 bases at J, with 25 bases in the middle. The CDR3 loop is CASSLEGIGEQYSGDTQYF. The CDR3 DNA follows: TGTGCCAGCAGTTTAGAAGGGATCGGGGAGCAATATAGCGGAGATACGCAGTATTTT.

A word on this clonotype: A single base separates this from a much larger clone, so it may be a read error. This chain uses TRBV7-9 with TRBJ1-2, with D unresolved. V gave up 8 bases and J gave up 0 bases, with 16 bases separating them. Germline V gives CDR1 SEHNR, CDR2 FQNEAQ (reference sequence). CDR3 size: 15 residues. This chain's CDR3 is CASGSLEATNYGYTF. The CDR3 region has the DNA TGTGCCAGCGGCTCCCTGGAAGCAACTAACTATGGCTACACCTTC.

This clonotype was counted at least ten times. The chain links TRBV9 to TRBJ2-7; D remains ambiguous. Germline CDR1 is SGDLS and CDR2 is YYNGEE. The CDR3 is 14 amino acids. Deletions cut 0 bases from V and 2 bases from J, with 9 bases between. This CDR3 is CASSVGADPYEQYF. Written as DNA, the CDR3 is TGTGCCAGCAGCGTAGGGGCAGATCCCTACGAGCAGTACTTC.

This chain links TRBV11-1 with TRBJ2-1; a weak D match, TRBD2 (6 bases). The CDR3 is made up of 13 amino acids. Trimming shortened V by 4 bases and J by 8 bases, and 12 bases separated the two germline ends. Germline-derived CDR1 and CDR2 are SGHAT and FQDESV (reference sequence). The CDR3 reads CASSSTLADEQFF. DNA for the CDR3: TGTGCCAGCAGCTCGACACTAGCCGATGAGCAGTTCTTC.

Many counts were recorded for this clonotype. The CDR3 coding sequence is TGTGCCAGCCGTCTCTGGGTAGACAGTCAAAATGAAAAACTGTTTTTT. Protein sequence: CASRLWVDSQNEKLFF. The V gene is TRBV2, the J gene TRBJ1-4; the D gene is possibly TRBD1 (5 bases). Germline-derived CDR1 and CDR2 are SNHLY and FYNNEI. The CDR3 is 16 residues long. With 8 bases removed from V and 5 bases from J, the gap between germline ends came to 21 bases.

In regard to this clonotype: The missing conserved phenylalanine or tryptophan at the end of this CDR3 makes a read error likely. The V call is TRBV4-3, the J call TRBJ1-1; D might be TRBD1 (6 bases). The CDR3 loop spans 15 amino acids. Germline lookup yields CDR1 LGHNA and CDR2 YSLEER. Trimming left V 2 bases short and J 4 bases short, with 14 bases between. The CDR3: CASSQTVLGGTEAFL. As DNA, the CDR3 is TGCGCCAGCAGCCAAACTGTGTTAGGGGGCACTGAAGCTTTCCTT.

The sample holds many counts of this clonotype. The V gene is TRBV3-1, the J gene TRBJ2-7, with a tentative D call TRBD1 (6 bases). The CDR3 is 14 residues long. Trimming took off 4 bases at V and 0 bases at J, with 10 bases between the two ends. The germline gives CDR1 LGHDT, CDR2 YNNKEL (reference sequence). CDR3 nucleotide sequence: TGTGCCAGCAGCCCGGTAGGGGGCTCCTACGAGCAGTACTTC. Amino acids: CASSPVGGSYEQYF.

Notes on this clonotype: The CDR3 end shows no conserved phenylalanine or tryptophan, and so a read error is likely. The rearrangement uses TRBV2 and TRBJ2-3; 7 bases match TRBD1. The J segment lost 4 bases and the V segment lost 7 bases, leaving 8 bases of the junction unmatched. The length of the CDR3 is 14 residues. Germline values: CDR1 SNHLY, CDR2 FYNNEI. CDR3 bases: TGTGCCAGCACTCTTACGACAGGGCCAGATACGCAGTATCTT. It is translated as CASTLTTGPDTQYL.